Only one count was recorded for the clone carrying this T cell receptor (beta chain). The source of the sample is a study of blood T cell repertoires in COVID-19. As for the study in general: Sources were T cells, B-cell-depleted T cells, or PBMCs; the material itself was cDNA or gDNA.

Authors' methods: Estimation of nucleated cell counts relied on the amplification of reference gene primers. TCRdb's copy holds only in-frame clones and misses some; the assay was immunoSEQ multiplex PCR. That table supplies the V and J calls and clone size; D and trimming were determined from the DNA. The profile covers about 76,000 clones, with 75% to 90% appearing a single time and approximately 25% taken by the ten largest. The CDR3 totals 15 residues. CDR1 and CDR2 from the germline V gene are MNHEY and SVGAGI. The V gene end was trimmed by 3 bases and the J gene end by 11 bases; junction bases not matched to a gene: 8.

This sequence originates from a human donor in a cohort sampled during active COVID-19. The sample comprised peripheral blood. This chain connects TRBV6-5 to TRBJ1-6; TRBD1 aligns across 9 bases. DNA of the CDR3: TGTGCCAGCAGTTATGTCGCGGACAGGGGCGCACCCCTCCACTTT. As protein: CASSYVADRGAPLHF.